This T cell receptor beta chain was recorded in a study of blood T cell repertoires in COVID-19 (dated by TCRdb to about 2020). Broadly, across the study: Samples from collaborators originated in the United States, Italy and Spain and spanned both the acute and convalescent phases of COVID-19. The prospective study material was composed of cDNA or gDNA derived from T cells, B-cell-depleted T cells, or PBMCs. Subjects who had been exposed to COVID-19, were actively infected with it, or had recovered from it provided the deeply sampled blood TCRbeta repertoires that made up the dataset. A freely available public database, intended as a resource for researchers studying the immune response to SARS-CoV-2, is where the repertoires were released. The samples were drawn from the first 160 participants of the ongoing ImmuneRACE study and from 1,254 subjects provided by 6 global collaborators. A de-identified subject ID, COVID-19 status, age in years and sex were almost always included in the sample metadata. Where available, HLA class I and class II types were taken from metadata supplied by the sample provider and were not determined by assay-based typing. What the authors observed across the whole study: The amount of clinical and demographic metadata varied by source and participant and was provided uncurated.

The V and J ends are trimmed by 2 bases and 5 bases, leaving 16 bases between them. Including cysteine and phenylalanine, the CDR3 has 15 amino acids. Left in the record is the CDR3 DNA by itself, 45 bases read in frame from the first base. The immunoSEQ Assay, a bias-controlled multiplex PCR, was used to amplify TCRbeta CDR3 regions from genomic DNA. The authors' analysis ran thus. The number of nucleated cells in each sample was estimated by amplification of reference gene primers within the assay. To quantify the absolute abundance of each unique TCRbeta CDR3 rearrangement, sequence reads were collapsed and filtered. For each sample, productive Simpson clonality was calculated as the square root of Simpson's diversity index over productive rearrangements. TCRdb took over this immuneACCESS table, retaining in-frame rearrangements with V and J assigned. Such tables are incomplete; in checked studies, under half of the missing clones stem from an unresolved V gene, and the remainder is unexplained. V and J calls and clone size are given by that table; D and trimming were obtained from the DNA. The sample table shows approximately 93,000 clones, and around 88% are seen once. Just over 2% of the sample is in the top ten clones.

One collaborating source in Seattle enrolled patients during active infection and followed them longitudinally through the course of disease. Collaborating institutions collected whole blood in K2EDTA tubes following their own protocols. For TCRbeta analysis, collaborators shipped samples as frozen whole blood, isolated PBMCs, or DNA extracted from either of those sample types. About this clone itself: Its binding antigen is unknown. Qualities for individual bases were not recorded, and no much larger clone is one base off.

The sequence was obtained from a man in his fifties or sixties with COVID-19, enrolled during active disease. Here the chain combines TRBV23-1 and TRBJ2-7; 5 matching bases give a weak D call of TRBD1. TRBV23-1 counts as an open reading frame of uncertain function. Sample: peripheral blood. CDR3 protein: CASSQPDSRVHEQYF. The nucleotide sequence is TGCGCCAGCAGTCAACCCGACAGCAGGGTACACGAGCAGTACTTC.